Below are 31 T cell receptor beta chains sequenced from a single sample in a study of blood T cells in healthy people across ages. Primers used in a second PCR of roughly 6 to 12 cycles were a sample-barcoded 5' primer and a J-beta primer mix. TCRdb re-derived calls from the 5' RACE reads in MiXCR, one entry per CDR3 protein. This table holds about 640,000 distinct CDR3 sequences, about 30% found once. The material sequenced was blood. These receptors all come from a woman older than 75 in good health.

CDR3 sequence: CASSSGRSGSYNEQFF. CDR3 sequence (DNA): TGTGCCAGCAGCTCAGGACGTAGCGGGAGTTACAATGAGCAGTTCTTC. The J gene is TRBJ2-1, the V gene TRBV5-4, with 9 positions matching TRBD2. This CDR3 comprises 16 residues. The germline gives CDR1 SGHNT, CDR2 YYREEE (reference sequence). The V gene end was trimmed by 3 bases and the J gene end by 4 bases; junction bases not matched to a gene: 8.

This clonotype was seen at least ten times. The V and J genes are TRBV18 and TRBJ2-5; D ambiguous. The CDR3 loop spans 14 amino acids. The germline V and J ends were trimmed by 1 base and 3 bases, with 9 bases remaining between them. The germline V gene encodes CDR1 KGHSH and CDR2 LQKENI. CDR3 coding DNA: TGTGCCAGCTCACCACTCCCCCGGGAAGAGACCCAGTACTTC. As protein: CASSPLPREETQYF.

This clonotype was recorded at least ten times. A much more abundant neighbour one base away suggests this may be a read error. This chain links TRBV6-1 with TRBJ2-5; D possibly uses TRBD1 or TRBD2 (5 bases each). V was clipped by 7 bases and J by 11 bases, with 32 bases between them. There are 17 residues in the CDR3. CDR1 MNHNS and CDR2 SASEGT come from the germline V gene. CDR3 region: CASTTPTGTGKYNEQYF. The CDR3 nucleotides read TGTGCCAGCACCACACCTACCGGGACGGGGAAGTACAATGAGCAGTACTTC.

The gene calls are TRBV6-2 or TRBV6-3 and TRBJ2-7; the D is unclear. TRBJ2-5 matches the DNA end more closely, so the J call is doubtful. Looked up from germline, CDR1 is MNHEY and CDR2 is SVGEGT. The CDR3 sequence is 14 residues long. The CDR3, as DNA: TGTGCCAGCAAACCCTCAGCCGGGCAGGAGACCCAGTACTTC. As protein: CASKPSAGQETQYF.

In this sample, this clonotype turned up a few times. The V call is TRBV27, the J call TRBJ2-5, with TRBD2 as a possible D gene (5 bases). Germline values: CDR1 MNHEY, CDR2 SMNVEV (reference sequence). V lost 5 bases and J 11 bases, leaving 24 bases between the germline ends. This CDR3 comprises 15 residues. For the CDR3, the DNA is TGTGCCAGCAGTCCGCCTTATCCGGGGATCAATGAGCAGTACTTC. As protein: CASSPPYPGINEQYF.

The table lists this clonotype with many counts. This chain uses TRBV20-1 with TRBJ2-5, with D perhaps matching TRBD1 or TRBD2 (5 bases each). In germline, CDR1 is DFQATT, CDR2 SNEGSKA (reference sequence). This CDR3 spans 14 amino acids. V was cut by 5 bases and J by 2 bases, with 15 bases left in between. Here the CDR3 DNA reads TGCAGTGCTGGCCTACCGGGGCTACAAGAGACCCAGTACTTC. Translation gives CSAGLPGLQETQYF.

At least ten counts were recorded for this clonotype. This could be a read error, since a much larger clone is one nucleotide away. V usage is TRBV2 and J usage is TRBJ2-1; TRBD2 matches 7 bases. The J call may be incorrect, as the DNA end agrees better with TRBJ2-7. Per the germline V gene, CDR1 is SNHLY and CDR2 is FYNNEI. The CDR3 has 15 amino acids. CDR3 region: CASSLTGGSYNEQYF. The CDR3 bases are TGTGCCAGCAGTTTGACGGGGGGATCCTACAATGAGCAGTACTTC.

J is TRBJ1-2 and V is TRBV30, with 12 bases identical to TRBD1. The CDR3 is 14 residues long. V gave up 5 bases and J gave up 8 bases; unmatched junction bases: 9. CDR1 is GTSNPN and CDR2 is SVGIG in the germline V gene (reference sequence). The DNA for the CDR3 is TGTGCCTGGCGGGGGACAGGGGGCGCAGGGGGCTACACCTTC. It is translated as CAWRGTGGAGGYTF.

This clonotype was seen only a few times. The chain combines TRBV6-1 with TRBJ1-6; D remains ambiguous. Germline loops: CDR1 MNHNS, CDR2 SASEGT. This CDR3 is built from 18 residues. Trimming shortened V by 7 bases and J by 0 bases, and 19 bases separated the two germline ends. DNA for the CDR3: TGTGCCAGCACTCTCGGAGGTACCGCAAGCTCCTATAATTCACCCCTCCACTTT. Residues: CASTLGGTASSYNSPLHF.

A remark on this clonotype: This could be a read error, since a much larger clone is one nucleotide away. V is TRBV20-1 and J is TRBJ1-2, with unresolved D. The CDR3 runs 11 residues. Germline values: CDR1 DFQATT, CDR2 SNEGSKA (reference sequence). With 4 bases removed from V and 6 bases from J, the gap between germline ends came to 9 bases. CDR3 region: CSATLGDGYTF. The CDR3 DNA follows: TGCAGTGCTACTCTAGGAGATGGCTACACCTTC.

This clonotype occurred many times. In DNA form, the CDR3 reads TGTGCCAGCAGCCAGGGACGAAGACAGTACTTC. It codes for CASSQGRRQYF. The chain is built from TRBV14 and TRBJ2-7; D possibly uses TRBD1 or TRBD2 (5 bases each). CDR1 and CDR2 (germline): SGHDN, FVKESK. Trimming removed 3 bases at V and 10 bases at J, with 10 bases between. The CDR3 extends over 11 amino acids.

This clonotype was seen a few times. This chain joins TRBV6-6 and TRBJ1-1, with 7 positions matching TRBD1. The junction had 8 bases not matched to a gene; V was cut back by 9 bases and J by 4 bases. This CDR3 region has 13 residues. The germline gives CDR1 MNHNY, CDR2 SVGAGI (reference sequence). CDR3 loop: CARTTGRGTEAFF. The CDR3 DNA reads TGTGCCAGGACGACAGGGCGGGGCACTGAAGCTTTCTTT.

This clonotype was observed once. This may come from a read error, since a much larger clone is one base off. This sequence joins TRBV5-1 and TRBJ1-1; no firm D call. The CDR3 consists of 14 residues. In germline, CDR1 is SGHRS, CDR2 YFSETQ. The V and J ends lost 4 bases and 4 bases respectively, with 14 bases between them. The CDR3 DNA follows: TGCGCCAGCAGCCCGGGCGGTATGAGCACTGAAGCTTTCTTT. Translated, it gives CASSPGGMSTEAFF.

This clonotype was observed a handful of times. The gene calls are TRBV5-1 and TRBJ1-4; no clear D. There are 15 residues in the CDR3. Trimming left V 0 bases short and J 5 bases short, with 11 bases between. The V gene's germline CDR1 is SGHRS and CDR2 YFSETQ. The CDR3, as DNA: TGCGCCAGCAGCTTGGCCGGAGGAGAGAATGAAAAACTGTTTTTT. Its translation: CASSLAGGENEKLFF.

On this clonotype: A much larger clone is a single base away; this may be a read error. This rearrangement joins TRBV5-1 to TRBJ2-7; TRBD1 is a possible D gene (6 bases). Germline CDR1 SGHRS, CDR2 YFSETQ. The CDR3 covers 14 residues. CDR3 residues: CVSSIQGYSYEQYF. As DNA, the CDR3 is TGCGTCAGCAGCATCCAGGGGTACTCCTACGAGCAGTACTTC.

In regard to this clonotype: A read error may explain this, as a much larger clone is one base away. This chain joins TRBV5-1 and TRBJ2-5; TRBD1 agrees at 8 bases. V was clipped by 5 bases and J by 4 bases; unmatched bases: 10. The CDR3 is 15 amino acids. The V gene's germline CDR1 is SGHRS and CDR2 YFSETQ. CDR3 bases: TGCGCCAGCAGGTGGATCGCTACAGGGGGAGAGACCCAGTACTTC. Translating it yields CASRWIATGGETQYF.

The chain employs TRBV27 and TRBJ2-4; TRBD2 agrees at 11 bases. CDR1 is MNHEY, CDR2 SMNVEV, per germline (reference sequence). This CDR3 spans 20 amino acids. The V segment lost 4 bases and the J segment 3 bases; nucleotides outside the gene matches: 17. CDR3 loop: CASSSNPLAGGLGYKNIQYF. The DNA of the CDR3 is TGTGCCAGCAGTTCAAACCCCCTAGCGGGAGGCCTGGGGTACAAAAACATTCAGTACTTC.

As regards this clonotype: This sequence may be a read error, since a much larger clone differs from it by one base. The V gene is TRBV5-1, the J gene TRBJ1-2; D may be TRBD1 (5 bases). The germline CDR1 and CDR2 sequences are SGHRS and YFSETQ. V was pared by 3 bases and J by 3 bases, with 15 bases between. The CDR3 runs to 15 residues. CDR3 DNA sequence: TGCGCCAGCAGCTCCGCCGGGGTGGGGGACTATGGCTACACCTTC. Amino acids: CASSSAGVGDYGYTF.

The chain is built from TRBV5-1 and TRBJ1-1; no firm D call. The CDR3 has 15 amino acids. V lost 2 bases and J lost 3, with 14 bases in between. Germline assignment: CDR1 SGHRS and CDR2 YFSETQ. CDR3 DNA: TGCGCCAGCAGCTTTGCCGTATCCGTGGACACTGAAGCTTTCTTT. Amino acids: CASSFAVSVDTEAFF.

The chain joins TRBV30 to TRBJ2-6, with D tentatively TRBD2 (5 bases). This CDR3 comprises 16 residues. Germline CDR1 GTSNPN, CDR2 SVGIG (reference sequence). The germline V and J ends were trimmed by 0 bases and 3 bases, with 12 bases remaining between them. DNA for the CDR3: TGTGCCTGGAGTGTACCGGTAGGAGGTGGGGCCAACGTCCTGACTTTC. Amino acid sequence: CAWSVPVGGGANVLTF.

CDR3 region: CASSLGGFDRAKNIQYF. In DNA form, the CDR3 reads TGTGCCAGCAGCTTAGGGGGATTCGACAGGGCCAAAAACATTCAGTACTTC. The chain uses TRBV7-2 and TRBJ2-4; possibly TRBD1 for D (6 bases). In germline, CDR1 is SGHTA, CDR2 FQGNSA. Trimming removed 1 base at V and 1 base at J, with 14 bases between. The CDR3 is made up of 17 amino acids.

The chain couples TRBV6-5 to TRBJ1-2, with a possible D match to TRBD1 (5 bases). The CDR3 spans 13 residues. Trimming stripped 3 bases from V and 6 bases from J, with 11 bases between. CDR1 is MNHEY, CDR2 SVGAGI, per germline. The CDR3, as DNA: TGTGCCAGCAGTTATCAGGGCGGCCATGGCTACACCTTC. Amino acids: CASSYQGGHGYTF.

This clonotype was picked up a small number of times. A much more abundant neighbour one base away suggests this may be a read error. The J gene is TRBJ2-7, the V gene TRBV19; 8 bases are a match to TRBD1. Germline assignment: CDR1 LNHDA and CDR2 SQIVND (reference sequence). CDR3 length: 15 amino acids. With 7 bases clipped from V and 7 bases from J, the junction kept 15 bases outside the gene matches. CDR3 loop: CASKLDRDPYNEQYF. CDR3 nucleotide sequence: TGTGCCAGTAAGTTGGACAGGGACCCCTACAATGAGCAGTACTTC.

In the case of this clonotype: This may be a read error: a much more frequent sequence differs by one nucleotide. The chain couples TRBV6-1 to TRBJ1-2; D gene uncertain. The length of the CDR3 is 12 residues. CDR1 is MNHNS, CDR2 SASEGT, per germline. The CDR3 reads CVSSVEFYGYTF. Here the CDR3 DNA reads TGTGTCAGCAGTGTAGAGTTCTATGGCTACACCTTC.

Regarding this clonotype: A much larger clone sits a single nucleotide away, making a read error possible. The genes are TRBV7-9 and TRBJ2-1; TRBD2 matches 9 bases. The V gene end was trimmed by 3 bases and the J gene end by 8 bases; junction bases not matched to a gene: 5. The CDR3 is made up of 14 amino acids. Germline values: CDR1 SEHNR, CDR2 FQNEAQ (reference sequence). The CDR3 reads CASSFSGGIHEQFF. CDR3 nucleotides: TGTGCCAGCAGCTTCAGCGGGGGGATCCATGAGCAGTTCTTC. Complete variable domain (other parts from reference TRBV7-9 and TRBJ2-1): DTGVSQNPRHKITKRGQNVTFRCDPISEHNRLYWYRQTLGQGPEFLTYFQNEAQLEKSRLLSDRFSAERPKGSFSTLEIQRTEQGDSAMYLCASSFSGGIHEQFFGPGTRLTVL.

The chain carries TRBV20-1 and TRBJ2-1; 9 bases are shared with TRBD2. Germline-derived CDR1 and CDR2 are DFQATT and SNEGSKA (reference sequence). Trimming cost V 1 base and J 9 bases; bases outside gene matches: 4. The CDR3 covers 13 residues. In DNA form, the CDR3 reads TGCAGTGCTAGAGGCGGGGGGGCGGTTGAGCAGTTCTTC. Protein: CSARGGGAVEQFF.

This clonotype was seen many times. The chain has TRBV27 and TRBJ2-5; 9 positions match TRBD1. Germline loops: CDR1 MNHEY, CDR2 SMNVEV (reference sequence). Trimming removed 4 bases from V and 2 bases from J; junction bases left unmatched: 5. The CDR3 length is 15 residues. CDR3 sequence: CASSSVQGAQETQYF. CDR3 in DNA: TGTGCCAGCAGTTCAGTACAGGGGGCGCAAGAGACCCAGTACTTC.

This clonotype has at least ten counts. The gene calls are TRBV20-1 and TRBJ2-3; 8 nucleotides match TRBD2. The CDR3 is 16 amino acids. J was trimmed by 0 bases and V by 2 bases; bases with no gene match: 7. CDR1 and CDR2 (germline): DFQATT, SNEGSKA (reference sequence). Here the CDR3 reads CSARLHGGGSTDTQYF. The CDR3 DNA sequence: TGCAGTGCTAGACTCCACGGGGGGGGGAGCACAGATACGCAGTATTTT.

Concerning this clonotype: One end of the junction fails to match germline, which may point to a read error. J is TRBJ2-2 and V is TRBV3-1; no clear D. CDR1 is LGHDT, CDR2 YNNKEL, per germline (reference sequence). The CDR3 has 13 residues. In DNA form, the CDR3 reads TGTGCCAGCACCCAATCCGCCACCGGGGAGCTGTTTTTT. This translates into CASTQSATGELFF.

This clonotype showed up just a few times. This rearrangement joins TRBV20-1 to TRBJ1-5; D is unresolved. Trimming pared 0 bases from V and 5 bases from J, leaving 14 bases between. Germline V gives CDR1 DFQATT, CDR2 SNEGSKA (reference sequence). The CDR3 is 15 residues long. The DNA of the CDR3 is TGCAGTGCTAGAGAAGCCGGAATGGAGGATCAGCCCCAGCATTTT. This sequence encodes CSAREAGMEDQPQHF.

The chain uses TRBV15 and TRBJ1-2; 7 bases match TRBD1. Germline-derived CDR1 and CDR2 are LNHNV and YYDKDF (reference sequence). V was clipped by 0 bases and J by 4 bases; unmatched bases: 5. This CDR3 comprises 15 residues. CDR3 coding DNA: TGTGCCACCAGCAGAGATCGTAGGACAGGCTATGGCTACACCTTC. Amino acids: CATSRDRRTGYGYTF. The full variable domain, with the rest looked up from reference TRBV15 and TRBJ1-2, is DAMVIQNPRYQVTQFGKPVTLSCSQTLNHNVMYWYQQKSSQAPKLLFHYYDKDFNNEADTPDNFQSRRPNTSFCFLDIRSPGLGDTAMYLCATSRDRRTGYGYTFGSGTRLTVV.